Shown below are 32 T cell receptor beta chains from a single sample sequenced in a study of T cells in localized non-small cell lung cancer. The data were produced by immunoSEQ multiplex PCR, yet TCRdb's version contains in-frame clones alone and is incomplete. The sample shows 25,000 or so clones, 75% to 90% of them seen only once. Material: peripheral blood, obtained before any cancer treatment. The receptors were gathered from a female donor over 55 with stage I lung adenocarcinoma.

The chain is built from TRBV25-1 and TRBJ1-5, with a tentative D call TRBD1 (5 bases). V gave up 2 bases and J gave up 6 bases, with 5 bases separating them. The CDR3 totals 12 residues. Germline V gene sequence: CDR1 MGHDK, CDR2 SYGVNS. Written as DNA, the CDR3 is TGTGCCAGCAGTGAAGGGACTCAGCCCCAGCATTTT. Protein product: CASSEGTQPQHF.

The rearrangement uses TRBV5-1 and TRBJ2-2; 8 bases agree with TRBD1. The junction had 6 bases not matched to a gene; V was cut back by 1 base and J by 4 bases. The CDR3 length is 16 residues. CDR1 is SGHRS, CDR2 YFSETQ, per germline. The CDR3 reads CASSLSGQGGTGELFF. In DNA, the CDR3 is TGCGCCAGCAGCTTGTCCGGACAGGGCGGCACCGGGGAGCTGTTTTTT.

V and J are TRBV19 and TRBJ1-4, with 7 bases fitting TRBD1. The CDR3 contains 12 residues. Trimming at V came to 7 bases and at J to 15 bases, leaving 11 bases not matched to a gene. Germline loops: CDR1 LNHDA, CDR2 SQIVND (reference sequence). The CDR3 region has the DNA TGTGCCAGTATCGCCCCAGGGGGGCGCTTGTTTTTT. Translating it yields CASIAPGGRLFF.

This chain uses TRBV5-5 with TRBJ2-2; 7 positions agree with TRBD1. Germline trimming cut 0 bases from V and 1 base from J; bases unmatched to any gene: 3. CDR3 length: 16 amino acids. Germline V gene sequence: CDR1 SGHKS, CDR2 YYEKEE (reference sequence). The CDR3 here is CASSLAGTVNTGELFF. Here the CDR3 DNA reads TGTGCCAGCAGCTTGGCCGGGACAGTGAACACCGGGGAGCTGTTTTTT. The entire variable domain, with the rest obtained from reference TRBV5-5 and TRBJ2-2, is as follows: DAGVTQSPTHLIKTRGQQVTLRCSPISGHKSVSWYQQVLGQGPQFIFQYYEKEERGRGNFPDRFSARQFPNYSSELNVNALLLGDSALYLCASSLAGTVNTGELFFGEGSRLTVL.

This chain joins TRBV6-1 and TRBJ1-1; the D is unclear. V lost 2 bases to trimming and J lost 1 base, with 14 bases between them. The CDR3 loop spans 16 amino acids. Germline CDR1 is MNHNS and CDR2 is SASEGT. The CDR3 region is CASSEYSVRQNTEAFF. The CDR3, as DNA: TGTGCCAGCAGTGAATACTCGGTACGGCAGAACACTGAAGCTTTCTTT.

The CDR3 DNA reads TGCGCCAGCAGCCCTGGACCGACAGGGGGGCATGGCTACACCTTC. Translated: CASSPGPTGGHGYTF. V usage is TRBV5-1 and J usage is TRBJ1-2, with 9 bases identical to TRBD1. V lost 4 bases, J lost 6 bases, and 10 bases stayed unmatched. This CDR3 contains 15 residues. Germline V gene data show CDR1 as SGHRS and CDR2 as YFSETQ.

The chain carries TRBV6-5 and TRBJ1-1; D may be TRBD1 (6 bases). The germline V gene encodes CDR1 MNHEY and CDR2 SVGAGI. Deletions cut 4 bases from V and 6 bases from J, with 9 bases between. CDR3 length: 12 amino acids. CDR3 nucleotides: TGTGCCAGCAGTTTCAGGGGAGCTGAAGCTTTCTTT. Translating gives CASSFRGAEAFF.

J is TRBJ2-2 and V is TRBV30, with TRBD1 matching over 10 bases. This CDR3 has 17 amino acids. Germline CDR1 is GTSNPN and CDR2 is SVGIG (reference sequence). The trim removed 2 bases at V and 6 bases at J, leaving 12 bases unmatched. In nucleotides, the CDR3 is TGTGCCTGGAGTTTGACAGGGGGCGGAATAATGGCCGGGGAGCTGTTTTTT. Amino acids: CAWSLTGGGIMAGELFF.

V and J are TRBV11-2 and TRBJ1-2; D ambiguous. The CDR3 extends over 12 amino acids. Germline-derived CDR1 and CDR2 are SGHAT and FQNNGV. Trimming shortened V by 7 bases and J by 0 bases, and 6 bases separated the two germline ends. The CDR3 region has the DNA TGTGCCAGCACAGTAGCTAACTATGGCTACACCTTC. Translated: CASTVANYGYTF.

DNA of the CDR3: TGTGCCAGCAGTTTAGTGTTCGGGACAGGGACCGCGGAAAAACTGTTTTTT. Its protein product is CASSLVFGTGTAEKLFF. This chain connects TRBV28 to TRBJ1-4; TRBD1 matches at 9 bases. Trimming took 2 bases from V and 8 from J; bases not matched to a gene: 12. Germline CDR1 reads MDHEN; CDR2 reads SYDVKM. The CDR3 is 17 amino acids.

V and J are TRBV28 and TRBJ1-5; 8 bases are shared with TRBD1. Germline CDR1 reads MDHEN; CDR2 reads SYDVKM. With 3 bases clipped from V and 2 bases from J, the junction kept 9 bases outside the gene matches. CDR3 length equals 17 residues. The CDR3 DNA is TGTGCCAGCAGTTTCCCGGCAGGGGGCAGGGGCAATCAGCCCCAGCATTTT. Translation gives CASSFPAGGRGNQPQHF. Supplemented by reference TRBV28 and TRBJ1-5, the full variable domain reads DVKVTQSSRYLVKRTGEKVFLECVQDMDHENMFWYRQDPGLGLRLIYFSYDVKMKEKGDIPEGYSVSREKKERFSLILESASTNQTSMYLCASSFPAGGRGNQPQHFGDGTRLSIL.

This clone occurred once. The gene calls are TRBV30 and TRBJ1-1, with TRBD1 matching over 7 bases. The germline CDR1 and CDR2 sequences are GTSNPN and SVGIG (reference sequence). Trimming removed 2 bases from V and 2 bases from J; junction bases left unmatched: 2. This CDR3 region has 13 residues. CDR3 sequence reads: CAWSRDRNTEAFF. The CDR3 DNA follows: TGTGCCTGGAGTAGGGACAGAAACACTGAAGCTTTCTTT. Based on the CDR3 plus reference TRBV30 and TRBJ1-1, the full variable domain is SQTIHQWPATLVQPVGSPLSLECTVEGTSNPNLYWYRQAAGRGLQLLFYSVGIGQISSEVPQNLSASRPQDRQFILSSKKLLLSDSGFYLCAWSRDRNTEAFFGQGTRLTVV.

This rearrangement joins TRBV30 to TRBJ2-1; D perhaps matches TRBD2 (5 bases). The CDR3 length is 15 residues. CDR1 is GTSNPN, CDR2 SVGIG, per germline (reference sequence). The V and J ends lost 4 bases and 0 bases respectively, with 13 bases between them. In nucleotides, the CDR3 is TGTGCCTGGAACCCCCGGAGGCGCTCCTACAATGAGCAGTTCTTC. This gives the protein CAWNPRRRSYNEQFF.

Points on this clone: One end of the junction fails to match germline, which may point to a read error. This sample also contains other DNA sequences that code for the same CDR3. The chain is built from TRBV2 and TRBJ1-1; perhaps TRBD1 as D (5 bases). Germline CDR1 reads SNHLY; CDR2 reads FYNNEI. The CDR3 spans 14 residues. CDR3 loop: CASSEARQGTEAFF. CDR3 coding DNA: TGTGCCAGCAGCGAAGCCCGGCAGGGCACTGAAGCTTTCTTT.

This rearrangement joins TRBV14 to TRBJ2-2; 7 nucleotides line up with TRBD1. CDR1 is SGHDN and CDR2 is FVKESK in the germline V gene. The CDR3 is 16 amino acids. With 0 bases clipped from V and 4 bases from J, the junction kept 5 bases outside the gene matches. For the CDR3, the DNA is TGTGCCAGCAGCCAAGAGCTCGACAGGGCCACCGGGGAGCTGTTTTTT. The encoded protein is CASSQELDRATGELFF.

The J gene is TRBJ2-1, the V gene TRBV7-8; D unclear. V lost 2 bases, J lost 5 bases, and 16 bases lay in between. Germline V gene lookup returns CDR1 SGHVS and CDR2 FQNEAQ. CDR3 length: 16 residues. CDR3 in amino acids: CASSLRKGQPDNEQFF. Written as DNA, the CDR3 is TGTGCCAGCAGCTTACGTAAGGGCCAGCCTGACAATGAGCAGTTCTTC.

The V and J genes are TRBV5-6 and TRBJ2-7, with D possibly matching TRBD1 (6 bases). The CDR3 runs to 14 residues. Germline CDR1 reads SGHDT; CDR2 reads YYEEEE. The germline V and J ends were trimmed by 4 bases and 7 bases, with 18 bases remaining between them. CDR3 in amino acids: CASSLPGVPPEQYF. CDR3 sequence (DNA): TGTGCCAGCAGCCTCCCAGGGGTCCCCCCGGAGCAGTACTTC.

The chain carries TRBV5-8 and TRBJ2-1; 7 bases align to TRBD1. The CDR3 consists of 17 residues. Per germline, CDR1 SGHTS and CDR2 YDEGEE. Losses at the gene ends were 0 bases for V and 3 bases for J; bases not matched to a gene: 9. CDR3 loop: CASSLDRGVVYYNEQFF. The DNA of the CDR3 is TGTGCCAGCAGCTTGGACAGGGGCGTTGTTTACTACAATGAGCAGTTCTTC.

This CDR3 is CASSLGQGKGNTEAFF. CDR3 nucleotide sequence: TGTGCCAGCAGCTTAGGACAGGGTAAGGGGAACACTGAAGCTTTCTTT. V usage is TRBV7-9 and J usage is TRBJ1-1; 7 nucleotides match TRBD1. After removal of 1 base from V and 1 base from J, the junction contained 6 bases not matched to a gene. From germline, CDR1 is SEHNR and CDR2 FQNEAQ (reference sequence). The CDR3 runs to 16 residues.

V and J are TRBV7-9 and TRBJ1-3; D call uncertain. Germline V gives CDR1 SEHNR, CDR2 FQNEAQ (reference sequence). Trimming pared 8 bases from V and 2 bases from J, leaving 22 bases between. The CDR3 loop spans 17 amino acids. CDR3 sequence reads: CASGLSGEGPTGNTIYF. The CDR3, as DNA: TGTGCCAGCGGGCTTTCGGGAGAGGGTCCCACTGGAAACACCATATATTTT.

The V call is TRBV27, the J call TRBJ2-3; the D is unclear. The CDR3 is made up of 12 amino acids. Trimming shortened V by 5 bases and J by 3 bases, and 6 bases separated the two germline ends. The germline V gene encodes CDR1 MNHEY and CDR2 SMNVEV (reference sequence). CDR3 nucleotides: TGTGCCAGCAGTCGAGCAACAGATACGCAGTATTTT. Amino acid sequence: CASSRATDTQYF.

The chain uses TRBV5-1 and TRBJ1-5, with TRBD1 identical over 7 bases. Looked up from germline, CDR1 is SGHRS and CDR2 is YFSETQ. The CDR3 spans 14 residues. V lost 4 bases to trimming and J lost 3 bases; unmatched junction nucleotides: 4. The CDR3 here is CASSTGTVNQPQHF. The CDR3, as DNA: TGCGCCAGCAGCACCGGGACAGTCAATCAGCCCCAGCATTTT.

The chain joins TRBV5-1 to TRBJ2-1, with 8 bases that match TRBD2. This CDR3 spans 14 amino acids. Germline CDR1 and CDR2: SGHRS and YFSETQ. Trimming removed 3 bases from V and 8 bases from J; junction bases left unmatched: 7. CDR3 nucleotides: TGCGCCAGCAGCTCCGGGGGGGTTTCAGATGAGCAGTTCTTC. Translated, it gives CASSSGGVSDEQFF. Supplemented by reference TRBV5-1 and TRBJ2-1, the full variable domain reads KAGVTQTPRYLIKTRGQQVTLSCSPISGHRSVSWYQQTPGQGLQFLFEYFSETQRNKGNFPGRFSGRQFSNSRSEMNVSTLELGDSALYLCASSSGGVSDEQFFGPGTRLTVL.

The gene calls are TRBV4-1 and TRBJ1-2; a weak D match, TRBD1 (5 bases). Germline values: CDR1 MGHRA, CDR2 YSYEKL. The CDR3 runs 16 residues. V lost 0 bases and J lost 7, with 18 bases in between. The CDR3 DNA reads TGCGCCAGCAGCCAAGAATCGACGCTCCAAGGGACTGGCTACACCTTC. This translates into CASSQESTLQGTGYTF.

The J gene is TRBJ1-1, the V gene TRBV29-1, with D hard to call. The V gene's germline CDR1 is SQVTM and CDR2 ANQGSEA. This CDR3 is built from 12 residues. V lost 3 bases and J 0 bases, leaving 5 bases between the germline ends. Here the CDR3 reads CSVDAVNTEAFF. CDR3 DNA sequence: TGCAGCGTTGATGCGGTGAACACTGAAGCTTTCTTT.

The genes are TRBV29-1 and TRBJ2-7; D perhaps matches TRBD1 (6 bases). Trimming removed 5 bases from V and 7 bases from J, with 15 bases in between. Germline V gene data show CDR1 as SQVTM and CDR2 as ANQGSEA. The CDR3 spans 12 residues. The CDR3, as DNA: TGCAGCGTTAATACAGGGAGTAATGAGCAGTACTTC. Protein: CSVNTGSNEQYF.

The DNA of the CDR3 is TGTGCCTGGAGTCTACCCCGGGGACAGCTAAACACTGAAGCTTTCTTT. Amino acid sequence: CAWSLPRGQLNTEAFF. The chain couples TRBV30 to TRBJ1-1; 7 bases line up with TRBD1. V shed 2 bases and J 2 bases; nucleotides not matched to a gene: 11. The CDR3 consists of 16 residues. From germline, CDR1 is GTSNPN and CDR2 SVGIG (reference sequence). The whole variable domain, remainder taken from reference TRBV30 and TRBJ1-1, is SQTIHQWPATLVQPVGSPLSLECTVEGTSNPNLYWYRQAAGRGLQLLFYSVGIGQISSEVPQNLSASRPQDRQFILSSKKLLLSDSGFYLCAWSLPRGQLNTEAFFGQGTRLTVV.

The chain recombines TRBV7-6 with TRBJ1-1; D is uncertain. Germline loops: CDR1 SGHVS, CDR2 FNYEAQ. This CDR3 region has 17 residues. V lost 1 base to trimming and J lost 0 bases, with 15 bases between them. CDR3 in amino acids: CASSLDRLLRLNTEAFF. CDR3 in DNA: TGTGCCAGCAGCTTAGATAGGCTCCTGAGACTGAACACTGAAGCTTTCTTT.

The rearrangement links TRBV6-5 to TRBJ2-1; D unclear. V was cut by 0 bases and J by 5 bases, with 8 bases left in between. In germline, CDR1 is MNHEY, CDR2 SVGAGI. CDR3 length: 14 amino acids. The CDR3 nucleotides are TGTGCCAGCAGTTACTCGCAGTGGGACAATGAGCAGTTCTTC. Amino acids: CASSYSQWDNEQFF.

This rearrangement joins TRBV7-3 to TRBJ2-2; D is possibly TRBD1 (6 bases). CDR1 SGHTA and CDR2 FQGTGA come from the germline V gene. The CDR3 consists of 13 residues. The germline V and J ends were trimmed by 4 bases and 4 bases, with 7 bases remaining between them. CDR3 sequence: CASSSGVTGELFF. The CDR3 bases are TGTGCCAGCAGCTCAGGGGTCACCGGGGAGCTGTTTTTT.

The chain employs TRBV28 and TRBJ1-2; 7 bases match TRBD1. Germline-derived CDR1 and CDR2 are MDHEN and SYDVKM. This CDR3 spans 16 amino acids. The junction had 10 bases not matched to a gene; V was cut back by 6 bases and J by 0 bases. The CDR3 protein is CASREPTGPANYGYTF. The CDR3 DNA is TGTGCCAGCAGAGAACCGACAGGGCCCGCTAACTATGGCTACACCTTC.

The J gene is TRBJ1-2, the V gene TRBV7-9; D is perhaps TRBD1 (5 bases). Looked up from germline, CDR1 is SEHNR and CDR2 is FQNEAQ (reference sequence). The V end lost 5 bases, the J end lost 4 bases, and 14 bases lay between the germline ends. The CDR3 spans 14 residues. This CDR3 reads CASSPIEQVYGYTF. The CDR3, as DNA: TGTGCCAGCAGCCCTATCGAACAGGTCTATGGCTACACCTTC.